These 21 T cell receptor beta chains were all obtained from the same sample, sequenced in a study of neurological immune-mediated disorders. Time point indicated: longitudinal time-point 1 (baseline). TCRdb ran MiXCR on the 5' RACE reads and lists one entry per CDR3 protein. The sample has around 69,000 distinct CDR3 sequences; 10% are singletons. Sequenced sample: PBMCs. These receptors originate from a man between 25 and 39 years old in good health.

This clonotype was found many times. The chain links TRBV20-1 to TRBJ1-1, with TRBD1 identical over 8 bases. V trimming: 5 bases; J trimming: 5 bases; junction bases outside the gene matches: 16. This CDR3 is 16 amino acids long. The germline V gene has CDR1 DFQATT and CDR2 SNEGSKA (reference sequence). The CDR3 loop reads CSAFQGAWGGRTEAFF. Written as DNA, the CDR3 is TGCAGTGCTTTTCAGGGGGCGTGGGGTGGACGAACTGAAGCTTTCTTT.

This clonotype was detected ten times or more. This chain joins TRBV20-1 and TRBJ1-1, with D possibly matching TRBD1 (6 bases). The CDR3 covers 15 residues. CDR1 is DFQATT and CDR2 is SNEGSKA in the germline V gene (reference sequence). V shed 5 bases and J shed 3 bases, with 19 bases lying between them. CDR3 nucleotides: TGCAGTGCTCCAGGCCGGGGGGGCTATTACACTGAAGCTTTCTTT. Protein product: CSAPGRGGYYTEAFF.

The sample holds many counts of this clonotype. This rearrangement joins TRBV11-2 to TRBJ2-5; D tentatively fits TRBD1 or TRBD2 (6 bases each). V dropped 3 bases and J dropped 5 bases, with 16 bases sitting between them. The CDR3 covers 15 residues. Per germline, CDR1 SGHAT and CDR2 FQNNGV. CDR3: CASSFRFFGGETQYF. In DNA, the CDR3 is TGTGCCAGCAGCTTCAGGTTTTTCGGGGGCGAGACCCAGTACTTC.

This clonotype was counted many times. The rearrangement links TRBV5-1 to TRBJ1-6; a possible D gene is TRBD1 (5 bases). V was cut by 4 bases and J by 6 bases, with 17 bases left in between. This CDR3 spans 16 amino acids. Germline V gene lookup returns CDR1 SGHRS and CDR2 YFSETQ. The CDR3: CASSVGGTAGNSPLHF. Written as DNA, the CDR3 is TGCGCCAGCAGCGTAGGAGGGACGGCGGGTAATTCACCCCTCCACTTT.

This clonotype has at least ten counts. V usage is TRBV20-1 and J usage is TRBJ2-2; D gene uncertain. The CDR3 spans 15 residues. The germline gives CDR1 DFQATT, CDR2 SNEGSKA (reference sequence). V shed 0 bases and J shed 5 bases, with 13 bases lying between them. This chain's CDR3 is CSAREPLTVTGELFF. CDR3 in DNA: TGCAGTGCTAGAGAACCCTTGACTGTTACCGGGGAGCTGTTTTTT.

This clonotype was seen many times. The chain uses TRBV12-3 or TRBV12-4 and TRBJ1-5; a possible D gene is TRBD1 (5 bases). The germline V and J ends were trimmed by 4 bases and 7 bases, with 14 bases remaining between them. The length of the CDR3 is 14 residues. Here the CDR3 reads CASSWAGNAQPQHF. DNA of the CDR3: TGTGCCAGCAGTTGGGCAGGGAATGCCCAGCCCCAGCATTTT.

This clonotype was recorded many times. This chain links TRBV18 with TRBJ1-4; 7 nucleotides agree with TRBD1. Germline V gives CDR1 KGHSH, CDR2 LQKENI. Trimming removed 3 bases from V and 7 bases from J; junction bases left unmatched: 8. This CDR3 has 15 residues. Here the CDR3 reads CASSPGTATTEKLFF. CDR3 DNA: TGTGCCAGCTCACCTGGGACAGCCACGACTGAAAAACTGTTTTTT.

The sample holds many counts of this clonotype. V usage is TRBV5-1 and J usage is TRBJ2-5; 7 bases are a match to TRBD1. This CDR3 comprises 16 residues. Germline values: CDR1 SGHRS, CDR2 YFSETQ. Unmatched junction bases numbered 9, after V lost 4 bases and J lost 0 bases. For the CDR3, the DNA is TGCGCCAGCAGCCGGGACAGCCGTACGTACCAAGAGACCCAGTACTTC. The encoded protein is CASSRDSRTYQETQYF.

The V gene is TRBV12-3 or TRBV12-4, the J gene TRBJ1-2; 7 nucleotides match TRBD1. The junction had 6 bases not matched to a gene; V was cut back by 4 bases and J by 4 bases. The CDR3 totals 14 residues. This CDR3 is CASSSRQGIYGYTF. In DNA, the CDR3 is TGTGCCAGCAGTTCCAGACAGGGAATCTATGGCTACACCTTC.

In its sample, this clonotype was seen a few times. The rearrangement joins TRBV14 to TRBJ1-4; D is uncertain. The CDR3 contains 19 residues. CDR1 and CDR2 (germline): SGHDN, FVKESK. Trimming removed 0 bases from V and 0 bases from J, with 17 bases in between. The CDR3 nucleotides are TGTGCCAGCAGCCAAGAAAGCGTTCTGGCGGTCCCAACTAATGAAAAACTGTTTTTT. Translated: CASSQESVLAVPTNEKLFF. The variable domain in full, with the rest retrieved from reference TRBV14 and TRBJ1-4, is EAGVTQFPSHSVIEKGQTVTLRCDPISGHDNLYWYRRVMGKEIKFLLHFVKESKQDESGMPNNRFLAERTGGTYSTLKVQPAELEDSGVYFCASSQESVLAVPTNEKLFFGSGTQLSVL.

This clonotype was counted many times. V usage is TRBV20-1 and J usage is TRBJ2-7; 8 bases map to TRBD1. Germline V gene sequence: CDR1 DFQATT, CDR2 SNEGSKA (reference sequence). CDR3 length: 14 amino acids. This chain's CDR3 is CSTSATGVPYEQYF. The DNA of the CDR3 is TGCAGCACGTCCGCGACAGGGGTTCCCTACGAGCAGTACTTC.

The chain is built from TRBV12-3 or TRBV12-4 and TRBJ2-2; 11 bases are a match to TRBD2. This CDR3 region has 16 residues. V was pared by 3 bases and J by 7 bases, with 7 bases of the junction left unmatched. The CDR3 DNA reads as TGTGCCAGCAGTTTCCGACTAGCGGGGCTCAACGGGGAGCTGTTTTTT. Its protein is CASSFRLAGLNGELFF.

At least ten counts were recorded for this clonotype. This CDR3 is CSARGAREGYTYEQYF. For the CDR3, the DNA is TGCAGTGCTAGAGGGGCTCGGGAGGGGTACACCTACGAGCAGTACTTC. The V gene is TRBV20-1, the J gene TRBJ2-7; TRBD2 matches 8 bases. The CDR3 is 16 residues long. Germline CDR1 DFQATT, CDR2 SNEGSKA (reference sequence). Germline trimming cut 1 base from V and 2 bases from J; bases unmatched to any gene: 10.

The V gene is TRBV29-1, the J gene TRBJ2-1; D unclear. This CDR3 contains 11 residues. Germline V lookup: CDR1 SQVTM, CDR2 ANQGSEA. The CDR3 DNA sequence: TGCAGTGCCCTAGTGTCTGCTAAGCAGTTCTTC. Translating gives CSALVSAKQFF.

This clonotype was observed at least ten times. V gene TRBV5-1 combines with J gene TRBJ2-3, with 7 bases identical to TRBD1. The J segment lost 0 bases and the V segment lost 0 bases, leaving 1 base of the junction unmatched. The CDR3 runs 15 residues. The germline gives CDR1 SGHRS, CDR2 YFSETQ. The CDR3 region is CASSLEGASTDTQYF. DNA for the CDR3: TGCGCCAGCAGCTTGGAGGGGGCTAGCACAGATACGCAGTATTTT.

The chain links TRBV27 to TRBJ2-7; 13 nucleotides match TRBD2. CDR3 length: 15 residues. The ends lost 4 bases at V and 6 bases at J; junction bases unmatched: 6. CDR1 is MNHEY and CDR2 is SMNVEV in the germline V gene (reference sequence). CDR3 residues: CASSSGLAGQGEQYF. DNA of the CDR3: TGTGCCAGCAGTTCGGGACTAGCGGGACAAGGCGAGCAGTACTTC.

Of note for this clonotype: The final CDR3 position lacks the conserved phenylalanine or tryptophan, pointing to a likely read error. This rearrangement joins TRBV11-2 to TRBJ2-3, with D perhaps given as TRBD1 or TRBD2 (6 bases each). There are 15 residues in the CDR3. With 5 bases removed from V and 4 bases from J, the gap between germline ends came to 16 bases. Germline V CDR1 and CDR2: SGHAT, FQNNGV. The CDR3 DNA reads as TGTGCCAGCAGCCCTGTTAGGGGGGAGGCAGATACGCAGTATTCT. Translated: CASSPVRGEADTQYS.

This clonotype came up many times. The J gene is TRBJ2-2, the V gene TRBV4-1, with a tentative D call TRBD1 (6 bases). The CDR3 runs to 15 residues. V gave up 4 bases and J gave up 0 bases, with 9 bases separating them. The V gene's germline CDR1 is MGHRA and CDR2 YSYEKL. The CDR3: CASSRAGANTGELFF. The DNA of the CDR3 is TGCGCCAGCAGCCGTGCAGGGGCGAACACCGGGGAGCTGTTTTTT.

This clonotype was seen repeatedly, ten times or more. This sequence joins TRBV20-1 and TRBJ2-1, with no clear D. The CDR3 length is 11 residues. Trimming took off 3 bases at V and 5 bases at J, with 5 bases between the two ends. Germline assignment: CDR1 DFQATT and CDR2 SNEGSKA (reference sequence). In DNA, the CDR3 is TGCAGTGCTAGTCGGGACAATGAGCAGTTCTTC. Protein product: CSASRDNEQFF.

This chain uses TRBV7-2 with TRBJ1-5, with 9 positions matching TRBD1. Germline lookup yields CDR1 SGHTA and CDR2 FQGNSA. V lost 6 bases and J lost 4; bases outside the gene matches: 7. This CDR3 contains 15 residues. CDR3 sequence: CASSETGGANQPQHF. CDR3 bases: TGTGCCAGCAGTGAAACAGGGGGCGCAAATCAGCCCCAGCATTTT.

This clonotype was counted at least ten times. The CDR3: CASSPAGAVLDEQFF. CDR3 nucleotide sequence: TGCGCCAGCAGCCCAGCGGGAGCGGTCTTGGATGAGCAGTTCTTC. The chain recombines TRBV4-1 with TRBJ2-1; 8 positions match TRBD2. Germline CDR1 is MGHRA and CDR2 is YSYEKL. The CDR3 extends over 15 amino acids. V trimming: 4 bases; J trimming: 8 bases; junction bases outside the gene matches: 10.